This T cell receptor (beta chain) emerged from a study of blood T cell repertoires in COVID-19. Sequencing was performed with immunoSEQ multiplex PCR; in TCRdb, only in-frame clones are kept and a portion is missing. The profile shows roughly 250,000 clones, 82% of them singletons. Germline CDR1 and CDR2: SGDLS and YYNGEE. V was pared by 3 bases and J by 0 bases, with 11 bases between. The CDR3 is 15 amino acids. V is TRBV9 and J is TRBJ2-3; possibly TRBD1 for D (6 bases). The TCR was taken from a woman older than 75 with active or convalescent COVID-19. The sample consisted of peripheral blood. CDR3 amino acids: CASSGRQASTDTQYF. CDR3 DNA: TGTGCCAGCAGCGGTCGACAGGCTAGCACAGATACGCAGTATTTT.